Presented here are 7 T cell receptor beta chains from one specimen sequenced in a study of OX40 agonist ivuxolimab in advanced cancers. Profiled with immunoSEQ multiplex PCR; TCRdb holds only in-frame clones, not every one. The table includes some 59,000 clones, 75% to 85% detected once. The sequencing used CD4+ or CD8+ T cells sorted from blood, collected in a trial of the OX40 agonist ivuxolimab. The origin of the receptors is an adult with an advanced solid tumor such as melanoma, head and neck, liver or kidney cancer.

The V and J genes are TRBV19 and TRBJ1-2, with D maybe TRBD1 (5 bases). CDR3 length: 16 residues. The germline CDR1 and CDR2 sequences are LNHDA and SQIVND (reference sequence). The V end lost 7 bases, the J end lost 4 bases, and 22 bases lay between the germline ends. The CDR3 protein is CASNDRRRPRGYGYTF. In DNA form, the CDR3 reads TGTGCCAGTAATGACAGAAGGAGACCGAGGGGCTATGGCTACACCTTC.

The gene calls are TRBV11-1 and TRBJ1-6, with D tentatively TRBD1 (6 bases). Trimming pared 6 bases from V and 11 bases from J, leaving 14 bases between. The CDR3 totals 13 residues. Germline CDR1 reads SGHAT; CDR2 reads FQDESV (reference sequence). The CDR3 bases are TGTGCCAGCAGTTCTCAGGGGAGAACACCCCTCCACTTT. It is translated as CASSSQGRTPLHF.

This chain connects TRBV5-1 to TRBJ2-6, with a possible D match to TRBD1 (5 bases). V was pared by 4 bases and J by 0 bases, with 11 bases between. Germline assignment: CDR1 SGHRS and CDR2 YFSETQ. This CDR3 is built from 16 residues. In DNA, the CDR3 is TGCGCCAGCAGCCTTACAGGAAACTCTGGGGCCAACGTCCTGACTTTC. Its translation: CASSLTGNSGANVLTF.

V usage is TRBV11-1 and J usage is TRBJ2-1; no reliable D call. This CDR3 region has 13 residues. Germline V lookup: CDR1 SGHAT, CDR2 FQDESV (reference sequence). V was clipped by 5 bases and J by 5 bases, with 10 bases between them. The DNA for the CDR3 is TGTGCCAGCAGCCCCTACAAGGACAATGAGCAGTTCTTC. Translating gives CASSPYKDNEQFF.

The chain recombines TRBV28 with TRBJ1-3, with D possibly being TRBD1 (5 bases). V dropped 5 bases and J dropped 4 bases, with 9 bases sitting between them. CDR1 MDHEN and CDR2 SYDVKM come from the germline V gene. The CDR3 is 13 residues long. The CDR3 DNA reads TGTGCCAGCAGTCAGGGTTGGGGAAACACCATATATTTT. As protein: CASSQGWGNTIYF.

The chain uses TRBV4-2 and TRBJ1-2; D is ambiguous. Germline assignment: CDR1 LGHNA and CDR2 YNFKEQ. The CDR3 spans 16 residues. The V and J ends lost 2 bases and 4 bases respectively, with 17 bases between them. This CDR3 reads CASSQSGRAGAYGYTF. CDR3 nucleotides: TGTGCCAGCAGCCAATCTGGGAGGGCGGGCGCCTATGGCTACACCTTC.

The chain has TRBV5-6 and TRBJ1-1; the D gene is possibly TRBD1 (6 bases). The CDR3 is 15 amino acids. The V gene's germline CDR1 is SGHDT and CDR2 YYEEEE. V lost 4 bases to trimming and J lost 4 bases, with 17 bases between them. CDR3 coding DNA: TGTGCCAGCAGCAAAATCCTTCAGGGGACCACTGAAGCTTTCTTT. Residues: CASSKILQGTTEAFF.